The rows below give T cell receptor beta chains drawn from one sample of a study of glioma-infiltrating T cells. Using its own MiXCR run on the multiplex PCR reads, TCRdb lists one record per CDR3 protein. Of around 390,000 distinct CDR3 sequences listed, roughly two fifths are singletons. The material sequenced was glioma tissue, nonneoplastic brain tissue, or PBMCs (not recorded which). The receptors were gathered from a human donor with low-grade glioma or glioblastoma, undergoing nonglioma brain surgery, or in good health (not recorded which). The CDR3 runs from the conserved cysteine through the conserved F or W. The D gene is left open where the match is weak. Some rows have no size entry. The others give once, few or many, or a class for an expanded clone.

v_call	j_call	d_call	clone_size	cdr3_aa	cdr3_nt
TRBV7-2	TRBJ1-5	.	.	CASSSDGPAYSNQPQHF	TGTGCCAGCAGCTCTGACGGACCCGCTTATAGCAATCAGCCCCAGCATTTT
TRBV28	TRBJ1-4	TRBD1	many	CASSSTGEMREKLFF	TGTGCCAGCAGTTCAACAGGGGAGATGCGGGAAAAACTGTTTTTT
TRBV7-2	TRBJ2-5	.	few	CASSLARAQETQYF	TGTGCCAGCAGCTTAGCCAGGGCCCAAGAGACCCAGTACTTC
TRBV12-3/TRBV12-4	TRBJ2-1	.	.	CASSLVVGAPYNEQFF	TGTGCCAGCAGTTTAGTTGTGGGAGCCCCTTACAATGAGCAGTTCTTC
TRBV24-1	TRBJ2-3	TRBD1	few	CATSDLRDSFTDTQYF	TGTGCCACCAGTGATCTCCGGGACAGTTTCACAGATACGCAGTATTTT
TRBV20-1	TRBJ1-2	TRBD1	.	CSANIQGKHGYTF	TGCAGTGCTAATATACAGGGGAAGCATGGCTACACCTTC
TRBV15	TRBJ2-7	TRBD2	many	CATSIAGGPYEQYF	TGTGCCACCAGCATAGCGGGAGGGCCTTACGAGCAGTACTTC
TRBV28	TRBJ1-4	TRBD1	few	CASSFLDRVDEKLFF	TGTGCCAGCAGTTTCCTTGACAGGGTAGATGAAAAACTGTTTTTT
TRBV4-1	TRBJ2-7	TRBD1	.	CASSRGQAYDYEQYF	TGCGCCAGCAGCCGGGGACAGGCCTACGACTACGAGCAGTACTTC
TRBV6-1	TRBJ2-1	TRBD2	many	CASSRDDLAGSYNEQFF	TGTGCCAGCAGCAGAGACGATTTAGCGGGGAGCTACAATGAGCAGTTCTTC
TRBV27	TRBJ1-2	.	.	CASRTRGSFYGYTF	TGTGCCAGCCGCACCCGCGGGTCCTTCTATGGCTACACCTTC
TRBV4-1	TRBJ1-2	.	.	CASSHGQFYGYTF	TGCGCCAGCAGCCACGGACAGTTCTATGGCTACACCTTC
TRBV7-2	TRBJ2-7	.	.	CASSLVPRSCEQYF	TGTGCCAGCAGCTTAGTGCCTAGATCCTGCGAGCAGTACTTC
TRBV7-2	TRBJ2-7	TRBD2	few	CASSLAGLAGSSYEQYF	TGTGCCAGCAGCTTGGCCGGACTAGCGGGTAGCTCCTACGAGCAGTACTTC
TRBV10-3	TRBJ2-3	TRBD2	.	CAISASAGGRADTQYF	TGTGCCATCAGTGCCTCAGCGGGAGGCCGGGCAGATACGCAGTATTTT
TRBV10-3	TRBJ2-7	.	.	CAISASRDEQYF	TGTGCCATCAGTGCGTCTAGGGACGAGCAGTACTTC
TRBV7-9	TRBJ2-7	.	.	CASSIQSGASGEQYF	TGTGCCAGCAGCATACAATCCGGGGCCAGCGGCGAGCAGTACTTC
TRBV2	TRBJ1-2	.	.	CASSVYSESADGYTF	TGTGCCAGCAGTGTATATTCAGAGTCCGCGGATGGCTACACCTTC
TRBV15	TRBJ2-6	TRBD2	.	CATSRGRLAGDGANVLTF	TGTGCCACCAGCAGAGGTCGGCTAGCGGGAGATGGGGCCAACGTCCTGACTTTC
TRBV7-2	TRBJ2-2	.	.	CASSPLQGYGELFF	TGTGCCAGCAGCCCGCTACAGGGTTACGGGGAGCTGTTTTTT
TRBV5-4	TRBJ2-5	.	many	CASSIWDRREGTQYF	TGTGCCAGCAGCATCTGGGACAGGCGGGAGGGGACCCAGTACTTC
TRBV20-1	TRBJ2-5	TRBD2	once	CSADGTSEETQYF	TGCAGTGCAGATGGGACTAGCGAAGAGACCCAATACTTC
TRBV6-2/TRBV6-3	TRBJ2-4	TRBD2	many	CASSYGGVLDIQYF	TGTGCCAGCAGTTACGGGGGGGTTTTAGACATTCAGTACTTC